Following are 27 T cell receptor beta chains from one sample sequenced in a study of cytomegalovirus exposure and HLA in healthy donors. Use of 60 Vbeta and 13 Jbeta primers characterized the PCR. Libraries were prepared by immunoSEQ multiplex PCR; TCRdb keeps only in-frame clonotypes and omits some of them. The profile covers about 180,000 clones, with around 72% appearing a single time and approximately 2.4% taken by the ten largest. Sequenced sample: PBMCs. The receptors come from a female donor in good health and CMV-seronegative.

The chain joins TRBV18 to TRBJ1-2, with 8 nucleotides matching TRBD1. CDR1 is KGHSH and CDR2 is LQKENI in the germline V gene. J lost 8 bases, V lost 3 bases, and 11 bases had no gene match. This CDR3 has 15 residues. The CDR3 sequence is CASSPTDRQGLGYTF. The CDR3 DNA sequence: TGTGCCAGCTCACCGACGGACAGACAGGGGTTAGGCTACACCTTC.

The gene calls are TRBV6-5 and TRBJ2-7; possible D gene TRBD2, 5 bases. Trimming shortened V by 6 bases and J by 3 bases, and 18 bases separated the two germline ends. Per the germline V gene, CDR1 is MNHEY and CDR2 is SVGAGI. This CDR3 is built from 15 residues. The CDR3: CASSSPDSRVYEQYF. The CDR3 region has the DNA TGTGCCAGCAGCTCTCCGGACTCGCGAGTCTACGAGCAGTACTTC.

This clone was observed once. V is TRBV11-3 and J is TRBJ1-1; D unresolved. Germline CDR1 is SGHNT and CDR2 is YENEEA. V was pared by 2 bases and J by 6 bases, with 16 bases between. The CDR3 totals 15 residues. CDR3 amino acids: CASSLYNPPRAEAFF. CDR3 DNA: TGTGCCAGCAGCTTATATAATCCTCCCCGGGCTGAAGCTTTCTTT.

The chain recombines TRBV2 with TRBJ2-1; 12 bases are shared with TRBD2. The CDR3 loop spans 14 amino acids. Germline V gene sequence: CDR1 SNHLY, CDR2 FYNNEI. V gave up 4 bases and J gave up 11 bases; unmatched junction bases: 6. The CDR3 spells CASSGGLAGVQQFF. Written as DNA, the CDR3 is TGTGCCAGCAGTGGGGGACTAGCGGGCGTCCAGCAGTTCTTC.

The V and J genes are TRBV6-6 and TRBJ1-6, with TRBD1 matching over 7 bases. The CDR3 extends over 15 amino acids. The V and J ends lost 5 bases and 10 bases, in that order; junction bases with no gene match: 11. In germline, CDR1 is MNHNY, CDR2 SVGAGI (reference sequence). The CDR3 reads CASSDRDSGRSPLHF. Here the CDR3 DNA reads TGTGCCAGCAGTGACCGGGACAGCGGCAGATCACCCCTCCACTTT.

The CDR3 DNA follows: TGTGCCAGCAGCCAAGATTACCCTTTAGCGGGGAGGAACACCGGGGAGCTGTTTTTT. It encodes CASSQDYPLAGRNTGELFF. This chain uses TRBV14 with TRBJ2-2, with 8 nucleotides matching TRBD2. V shed 0 bases, J shed 1 base, and the junction held 10 bases outside the gene matches. This CDR3 comprises 19 residues. Per the germline V gene, CDR1 is SGHDN and CDR2 is FVKESK.

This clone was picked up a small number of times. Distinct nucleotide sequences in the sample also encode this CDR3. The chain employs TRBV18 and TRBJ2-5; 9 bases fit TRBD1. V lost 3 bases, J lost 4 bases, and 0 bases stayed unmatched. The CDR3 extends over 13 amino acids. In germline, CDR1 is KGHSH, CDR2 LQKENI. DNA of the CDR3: TGTGCCAGCTCACCGGGACAGGGAGAGACCCAGTACTTC. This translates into CASSPGQGETQYF.

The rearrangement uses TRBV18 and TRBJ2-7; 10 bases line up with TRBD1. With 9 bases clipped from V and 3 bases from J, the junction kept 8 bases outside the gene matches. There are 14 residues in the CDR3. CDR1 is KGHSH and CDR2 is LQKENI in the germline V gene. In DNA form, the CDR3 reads TGTGCCAGATTCGGGACAGGGGACCTCTACGAGCAGTACTTC. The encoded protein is CARFGTGDLYEQYF.

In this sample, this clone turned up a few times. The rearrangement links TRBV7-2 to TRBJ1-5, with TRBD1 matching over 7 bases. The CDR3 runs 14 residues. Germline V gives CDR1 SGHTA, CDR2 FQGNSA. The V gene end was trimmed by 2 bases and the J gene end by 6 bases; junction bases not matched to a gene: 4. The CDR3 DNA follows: TGTGCCAGCAGCTTAACCCCAGGGGGTCAGCCCCAGCATTTT. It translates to CASSLTPGGQPQHF. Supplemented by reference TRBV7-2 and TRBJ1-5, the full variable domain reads GAGVSQSPSNKVTEKGKDVELRCDPISGHTALYWYRQSLGQGLEFLIYFQGNSAPDKSGLPSDRFSAERTGGSVSTLTIQRTQQEDSAVYLCASSLTPGGQPQHFGDGTRLSIL.

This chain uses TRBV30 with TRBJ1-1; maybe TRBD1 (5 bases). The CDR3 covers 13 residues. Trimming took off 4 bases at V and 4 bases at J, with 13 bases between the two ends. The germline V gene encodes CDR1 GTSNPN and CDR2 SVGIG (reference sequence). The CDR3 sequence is CAWTPQGGTEAFF. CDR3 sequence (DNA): TGTGCCTGGACCCCCCAGGGCGGCACTGAAGCTTTCTTT.

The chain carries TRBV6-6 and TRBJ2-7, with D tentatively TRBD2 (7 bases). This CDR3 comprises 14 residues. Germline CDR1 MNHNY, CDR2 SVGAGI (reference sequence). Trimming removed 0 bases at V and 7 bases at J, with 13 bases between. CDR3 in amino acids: CASSYSAGAREQYF. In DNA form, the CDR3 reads TGTGCCAGCAGTTACTCGGCGGGGGCGAGGGAGCAGTACTTC.

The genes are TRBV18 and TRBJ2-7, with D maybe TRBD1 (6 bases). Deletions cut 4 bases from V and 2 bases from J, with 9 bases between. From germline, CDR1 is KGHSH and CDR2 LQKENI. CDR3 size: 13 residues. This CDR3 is CASSRGQTYEQYF. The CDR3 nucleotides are TGTGCCAGCTCACGAGGACAGACCTACGAGCAGTACTTC.

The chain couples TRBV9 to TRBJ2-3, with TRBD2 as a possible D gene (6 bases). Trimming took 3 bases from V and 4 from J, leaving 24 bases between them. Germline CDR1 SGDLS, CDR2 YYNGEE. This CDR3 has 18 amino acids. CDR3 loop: CASSAGVGTDHVPDTQYF. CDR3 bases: TGTGCCAGCAGCGCCGGGGTTGGGACTGATCACGTCCCAGATACGCAGTATTTT.

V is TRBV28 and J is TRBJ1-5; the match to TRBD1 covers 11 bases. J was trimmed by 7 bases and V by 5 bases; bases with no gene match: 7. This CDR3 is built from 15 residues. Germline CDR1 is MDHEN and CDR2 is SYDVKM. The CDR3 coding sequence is TGTGCCAGCAGTCTGGACAGGGGGCGAGTCCAGCCCCAGCATTTT. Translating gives CASSLDRGRVQPQHF. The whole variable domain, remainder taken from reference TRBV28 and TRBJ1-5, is DVKVTQSSRYLVKRTGEKVFLECVQDMDHENMFWYRQDPGLGLRLIYFSYDVKMKEKGDIPEGYSVSREKKERFSLILESASTNQTSMYLCASSLDRGRVQPQHFGDGTRLSIL.

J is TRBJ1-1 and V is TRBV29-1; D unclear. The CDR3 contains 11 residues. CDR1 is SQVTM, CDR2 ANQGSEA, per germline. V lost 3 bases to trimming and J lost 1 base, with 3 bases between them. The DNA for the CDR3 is TGCAGCGTTGACAGGAACACTGAAGCTTTCTTT. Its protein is CSVDRNTEAFF.

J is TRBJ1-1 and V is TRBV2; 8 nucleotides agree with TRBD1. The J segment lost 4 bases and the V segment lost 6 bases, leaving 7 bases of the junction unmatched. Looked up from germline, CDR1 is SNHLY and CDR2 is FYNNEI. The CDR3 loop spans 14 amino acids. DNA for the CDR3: TGTGCCAGCAGGTACCAGGGGGCGATCACTGAAGCTTTCTTT. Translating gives CASRYQGAITEAFF.

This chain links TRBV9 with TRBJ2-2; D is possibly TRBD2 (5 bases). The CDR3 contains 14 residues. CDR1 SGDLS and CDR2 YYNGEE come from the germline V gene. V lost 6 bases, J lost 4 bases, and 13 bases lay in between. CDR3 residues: CASTRGGFTGELFF. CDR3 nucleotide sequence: TGTGCCAGCACCCGAGGAGGTTTCACCGGGGAGCTGTTTTTT.

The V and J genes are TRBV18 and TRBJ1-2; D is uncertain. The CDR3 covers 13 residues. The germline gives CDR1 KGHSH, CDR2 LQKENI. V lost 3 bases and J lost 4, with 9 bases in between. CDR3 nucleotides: TGTGCCAGCTCACCTGAGGAAACCTATGGCTACACCTTC. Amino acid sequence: CASSPEETYGYTF. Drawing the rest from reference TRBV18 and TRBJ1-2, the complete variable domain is NAGVMQNPRHLVRRRGQEARLRCSPMKGHSHVYWYRQLPEEGLKFMVYLQKENIIDESGMPKERFSAEFPKEGPSILRIQQVVRGDSAAYFCASSPEETYGYTFGSGTRLTVV.

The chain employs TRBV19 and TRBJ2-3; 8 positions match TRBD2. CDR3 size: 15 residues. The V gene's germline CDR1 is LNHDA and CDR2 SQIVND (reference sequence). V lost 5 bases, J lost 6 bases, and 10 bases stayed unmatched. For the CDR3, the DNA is TGTGCCAGTAGTTCCCAGGCTAGCGGGTTGGATACGCAGTATTTT. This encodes CASSSQASGLDTQYF. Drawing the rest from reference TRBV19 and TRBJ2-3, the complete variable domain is DGGITQSPKYLFRKEGQNVTLSCEQNLNHDAMYWYRQDPGQGLRLIYYSQIVNDFQKGDIAEGYSVSREKKESFPLTVTSAQKNPTAFYLCASSSQASGLDTQYFGPGTRLTVL.

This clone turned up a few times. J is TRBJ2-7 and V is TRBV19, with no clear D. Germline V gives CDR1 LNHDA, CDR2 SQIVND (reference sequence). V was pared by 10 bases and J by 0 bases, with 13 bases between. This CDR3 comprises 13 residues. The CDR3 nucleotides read TGTGCCACCTCGGGTCGGGTCTCCTACGAGCAGTACTTC. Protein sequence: CATSGRVSYEQYF.

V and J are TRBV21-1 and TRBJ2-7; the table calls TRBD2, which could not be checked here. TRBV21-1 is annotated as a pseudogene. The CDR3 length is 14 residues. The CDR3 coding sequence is TGTGCCAGCGCAGGACTAGCGGGAGGGTGCGAGCAGTACTTC. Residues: CASAGLAGGCEQYF.

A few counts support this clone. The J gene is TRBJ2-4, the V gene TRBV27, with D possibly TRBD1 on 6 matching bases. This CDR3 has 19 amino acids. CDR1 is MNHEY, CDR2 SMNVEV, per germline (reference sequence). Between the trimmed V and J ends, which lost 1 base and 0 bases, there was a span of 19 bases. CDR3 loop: CASSLLGPTGPLAKNIQYF. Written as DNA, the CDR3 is TGTGCCAGCAGTTTATTGGGACCCACAGGGCCCCTAGCCAAAAACATTCAGTACTTC.

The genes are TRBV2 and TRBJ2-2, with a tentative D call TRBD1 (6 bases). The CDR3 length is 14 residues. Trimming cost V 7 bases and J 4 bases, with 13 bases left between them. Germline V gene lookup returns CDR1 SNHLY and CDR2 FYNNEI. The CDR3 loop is CASTPGTLTGELFF. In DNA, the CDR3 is TGTGCCAGCACCCCCGGGACACTCACCGGGGAGCTGTTTTTT.

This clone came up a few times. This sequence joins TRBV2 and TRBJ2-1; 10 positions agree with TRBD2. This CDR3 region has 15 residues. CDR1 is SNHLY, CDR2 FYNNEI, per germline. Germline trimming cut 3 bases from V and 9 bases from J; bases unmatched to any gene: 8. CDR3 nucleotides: TGTGCCAGCAGTGAGGAAGCGGGGGGGCGTAGTGAGCAGTTCTTC. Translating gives CASSEEAGGRSEQFF. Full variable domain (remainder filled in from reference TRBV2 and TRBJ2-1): EPEVTQTPSHQVTQMGQEVILRCVPISNHLYFYWYRQILGQKVEFLVSFYNNEISEKSEIFDDQFSVERPDGSNFTLKIRSTKLEDSAMYFCASSEEAGGRSEQFFGPGTRLTVL.

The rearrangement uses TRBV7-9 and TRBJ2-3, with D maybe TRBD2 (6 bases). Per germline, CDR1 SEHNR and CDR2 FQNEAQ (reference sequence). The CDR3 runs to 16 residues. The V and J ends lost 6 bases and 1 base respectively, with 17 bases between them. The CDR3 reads CASRPRRGRGTDTQYF. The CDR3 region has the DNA TGTGCCAGCAGGCCTCGGCGGGGAAGGGGCACAGATACGCAGTATTTT.

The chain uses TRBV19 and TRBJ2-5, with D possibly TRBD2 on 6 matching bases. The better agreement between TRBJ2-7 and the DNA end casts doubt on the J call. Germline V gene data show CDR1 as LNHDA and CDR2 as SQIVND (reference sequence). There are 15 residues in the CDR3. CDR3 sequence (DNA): TGTGCCAGTAAAATTGCAGGGACTGCTCCCTACGAGCAGTACTTC. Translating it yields CASKIAGTAPYEQYF.

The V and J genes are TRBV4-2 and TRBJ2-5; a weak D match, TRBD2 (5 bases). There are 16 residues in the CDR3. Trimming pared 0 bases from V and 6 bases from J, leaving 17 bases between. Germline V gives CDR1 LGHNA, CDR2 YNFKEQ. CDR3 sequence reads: CASSQDQASQSKTQYF. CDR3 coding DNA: TGTGCCAGCAGCCAAGATCAGGCTAGCCAATCAAAGACCCAGTACTTC.